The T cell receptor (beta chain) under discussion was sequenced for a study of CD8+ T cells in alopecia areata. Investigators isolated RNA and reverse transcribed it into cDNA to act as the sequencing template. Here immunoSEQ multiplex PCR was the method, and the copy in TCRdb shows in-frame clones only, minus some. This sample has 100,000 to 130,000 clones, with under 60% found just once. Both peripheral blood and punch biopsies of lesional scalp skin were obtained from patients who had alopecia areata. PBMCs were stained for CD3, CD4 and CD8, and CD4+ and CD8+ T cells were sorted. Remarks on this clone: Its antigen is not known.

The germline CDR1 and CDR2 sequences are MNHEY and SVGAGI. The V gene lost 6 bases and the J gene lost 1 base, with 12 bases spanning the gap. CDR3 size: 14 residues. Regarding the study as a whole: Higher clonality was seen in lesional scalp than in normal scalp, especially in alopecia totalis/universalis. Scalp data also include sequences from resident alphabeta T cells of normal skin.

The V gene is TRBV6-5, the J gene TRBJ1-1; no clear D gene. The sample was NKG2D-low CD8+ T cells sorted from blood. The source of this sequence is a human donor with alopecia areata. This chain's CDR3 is CASSLVAENTEAFF. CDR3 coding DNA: TGTGCCAGCAGCCTTGTGGCGGAGAACACTGAAGCTTTCTTT.